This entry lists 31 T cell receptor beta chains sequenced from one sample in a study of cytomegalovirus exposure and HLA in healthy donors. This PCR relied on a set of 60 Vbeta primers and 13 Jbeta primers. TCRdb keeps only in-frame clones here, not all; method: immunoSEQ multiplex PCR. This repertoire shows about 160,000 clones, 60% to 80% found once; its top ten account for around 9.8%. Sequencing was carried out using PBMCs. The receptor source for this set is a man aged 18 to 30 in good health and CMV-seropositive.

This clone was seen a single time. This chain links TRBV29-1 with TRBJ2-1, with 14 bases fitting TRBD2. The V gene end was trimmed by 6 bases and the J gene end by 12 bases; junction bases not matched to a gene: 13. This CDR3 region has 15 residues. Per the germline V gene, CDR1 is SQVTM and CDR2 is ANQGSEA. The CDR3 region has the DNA TGCAGCGTATCAACCGGGACTAGCGGGAGTAGTCGGCAGTTCTTC. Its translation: CSVSTGTSGSSRQFF.

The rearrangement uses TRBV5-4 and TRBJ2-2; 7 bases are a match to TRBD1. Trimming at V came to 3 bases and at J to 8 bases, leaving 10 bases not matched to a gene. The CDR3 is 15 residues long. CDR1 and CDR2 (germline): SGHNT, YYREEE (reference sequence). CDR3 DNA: TGTGCCAGCAGCTCGTTGACAGGGACCTTAGGGGAGCTGTTTTTT. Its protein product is CASSSLTGTLGELFF.

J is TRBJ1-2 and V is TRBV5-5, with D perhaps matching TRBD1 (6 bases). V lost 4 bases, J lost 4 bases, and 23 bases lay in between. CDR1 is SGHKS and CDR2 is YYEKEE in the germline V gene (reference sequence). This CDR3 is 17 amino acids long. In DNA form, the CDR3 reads TGTGCCAGCAGCCCGAGACAGGCCCCCTCAAGTAGCTATGGCTACACCTTC. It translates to CASSPRQAPSSSYGYTF.

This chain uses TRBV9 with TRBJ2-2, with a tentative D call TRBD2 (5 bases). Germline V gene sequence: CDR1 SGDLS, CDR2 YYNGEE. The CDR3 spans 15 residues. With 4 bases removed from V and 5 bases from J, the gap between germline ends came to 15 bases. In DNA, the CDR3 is TGTGCCAGCAGCATAGAGGGTCGGGGAACCGGGGAGCTGTTTTTT. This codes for CASSIEGRGTGELFF.

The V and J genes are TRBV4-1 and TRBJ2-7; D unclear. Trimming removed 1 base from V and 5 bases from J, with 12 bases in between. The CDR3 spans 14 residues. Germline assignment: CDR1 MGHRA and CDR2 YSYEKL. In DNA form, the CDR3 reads TGCGCCAGCAGCCAAGTAAGGATTGAGGACGAGCAGTACTTC. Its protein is CASSQVRIEDEQYF.

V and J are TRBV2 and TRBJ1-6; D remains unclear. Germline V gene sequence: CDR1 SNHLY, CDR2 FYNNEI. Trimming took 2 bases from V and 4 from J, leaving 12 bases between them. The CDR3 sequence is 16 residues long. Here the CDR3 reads CASSELQAGYNSPLHF. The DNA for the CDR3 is TGTGCCAGCAGTGAACTGCAGGCTGGATATAATTCACCCCTCCACTTT.

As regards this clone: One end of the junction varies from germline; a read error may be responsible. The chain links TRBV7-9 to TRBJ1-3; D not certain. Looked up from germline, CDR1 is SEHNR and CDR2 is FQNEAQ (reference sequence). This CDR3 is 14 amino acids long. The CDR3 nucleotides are TGTTCCAGCAGCCCATCGGGTGCCGGAAACACCATATATTTT. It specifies CSSSPSGAGNTIYF. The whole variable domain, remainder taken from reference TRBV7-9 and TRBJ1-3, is DTGVSQNPRHKITKRGQNVTFRCDPISEHNRLYWYRQTLGQGPEFLTYFQNEAQLEKSRLLSDRFSAERPKGSFSTLEIQRTEQGDSAMYLCSSSPSGAGNTIYFGEGSWLTVV.

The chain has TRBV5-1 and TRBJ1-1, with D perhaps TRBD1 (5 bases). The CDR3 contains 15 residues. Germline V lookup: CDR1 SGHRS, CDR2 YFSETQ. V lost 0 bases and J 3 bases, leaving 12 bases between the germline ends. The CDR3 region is CASSLVQGSDTEAFF. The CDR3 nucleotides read TGCGCCAGCAGCTTGGTGCAGGGTTCGGACACTGAAGCTTTCTTT.

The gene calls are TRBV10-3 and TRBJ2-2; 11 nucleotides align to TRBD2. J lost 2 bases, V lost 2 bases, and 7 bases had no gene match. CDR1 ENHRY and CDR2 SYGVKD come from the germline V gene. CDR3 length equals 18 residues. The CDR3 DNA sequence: TGTGCCATCAGTGAGAGGGCTAGCGGGAGGCATAACACCGGGGAGCTGTTTTTT. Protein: CAISERASGRHNTGELFF.

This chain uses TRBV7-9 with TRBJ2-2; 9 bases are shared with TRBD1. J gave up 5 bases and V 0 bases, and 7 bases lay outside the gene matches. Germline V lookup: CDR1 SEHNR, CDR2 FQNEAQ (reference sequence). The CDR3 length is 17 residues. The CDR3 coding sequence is TGTGCCAGCAGCTTAGCTTCCGGGACAGGGAATACCGGGGAGCTGTTTTTT. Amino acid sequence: CASSLASGTGNTGELFF.

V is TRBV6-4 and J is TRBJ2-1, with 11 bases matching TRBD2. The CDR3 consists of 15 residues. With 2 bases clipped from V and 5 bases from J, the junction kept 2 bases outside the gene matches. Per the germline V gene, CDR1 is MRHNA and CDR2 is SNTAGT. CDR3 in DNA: TGTGCCAGCAGTGACGGGACTAGCGGAAACAATGAGCAGTTCTTC. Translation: CASSDGTSGNNEQFF.

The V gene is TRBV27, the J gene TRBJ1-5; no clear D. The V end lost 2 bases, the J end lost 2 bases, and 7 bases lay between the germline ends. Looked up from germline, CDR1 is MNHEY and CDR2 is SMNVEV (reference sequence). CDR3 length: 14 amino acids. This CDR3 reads CASSLRGGNQPQHF. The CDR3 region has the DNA TGTGCCAGCAGTTTACGGGGTGGCAATCAGCCCCAGCATTTT.

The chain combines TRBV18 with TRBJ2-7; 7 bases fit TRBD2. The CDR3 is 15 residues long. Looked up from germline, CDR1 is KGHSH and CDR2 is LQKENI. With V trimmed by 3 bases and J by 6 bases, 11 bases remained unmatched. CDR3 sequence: CASSPPGRTGGEQYF. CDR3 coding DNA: TGTGCCAGCTCACCCCCGGGCAGGACGGGGGGCGAGCAGTACTTC.

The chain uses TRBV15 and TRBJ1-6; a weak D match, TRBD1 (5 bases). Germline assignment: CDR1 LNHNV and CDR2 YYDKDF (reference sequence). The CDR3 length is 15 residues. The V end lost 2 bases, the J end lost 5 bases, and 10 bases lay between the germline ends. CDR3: CATSRIGVDNSPLHF. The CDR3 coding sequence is TGTGCCACCAGCAGAATAGGGGTTGATAATTCACCCCTCCACTTT. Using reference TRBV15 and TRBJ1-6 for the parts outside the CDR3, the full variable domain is DAMVIQNPRYQVTQFGKPVTLSCSQTLNHNVMYWYQQKSSQAPKLLFHYYDKDFNNEADTPDNFQSRRPNTSFCFLDIRSPGLGDTAMYLCATSRIGVDNSPLHFGNGTRLTVT.

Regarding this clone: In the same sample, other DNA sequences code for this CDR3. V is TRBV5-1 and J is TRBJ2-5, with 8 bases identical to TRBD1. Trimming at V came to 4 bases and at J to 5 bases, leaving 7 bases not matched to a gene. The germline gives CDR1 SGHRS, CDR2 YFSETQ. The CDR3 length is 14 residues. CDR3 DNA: TGCGCCAGCAGCACAGGACAGGGTTTGGAGACCCAGTACTTC. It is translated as CASSTGQGLETQYF.

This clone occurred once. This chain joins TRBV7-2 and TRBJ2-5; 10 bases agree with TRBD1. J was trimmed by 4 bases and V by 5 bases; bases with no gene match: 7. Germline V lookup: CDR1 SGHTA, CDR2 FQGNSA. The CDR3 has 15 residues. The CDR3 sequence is CASSRDRGQGETQYF. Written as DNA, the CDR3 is TGTGCCAGCAGCCGCGACAGGGGGCAGGGAGAGACCCAGTACTTC.

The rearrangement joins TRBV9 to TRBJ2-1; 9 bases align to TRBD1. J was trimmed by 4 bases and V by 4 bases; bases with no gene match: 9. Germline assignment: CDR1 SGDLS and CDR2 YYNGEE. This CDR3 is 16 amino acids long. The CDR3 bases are TGTGCCAGCAGCTCCTATGGGACAGGGACTTACAATGAGCAGTTCTTC. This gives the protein CASSSYGTGTYNEQFF.

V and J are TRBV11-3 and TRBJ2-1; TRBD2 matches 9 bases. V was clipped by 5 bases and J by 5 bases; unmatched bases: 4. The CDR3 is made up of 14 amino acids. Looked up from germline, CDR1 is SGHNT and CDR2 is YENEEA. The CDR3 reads CASSRGGGNNEQFF. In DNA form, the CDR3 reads TGTGCCAGCAGCCGCGGGGGGGGTAACAATGAGCAGTTCTTC.

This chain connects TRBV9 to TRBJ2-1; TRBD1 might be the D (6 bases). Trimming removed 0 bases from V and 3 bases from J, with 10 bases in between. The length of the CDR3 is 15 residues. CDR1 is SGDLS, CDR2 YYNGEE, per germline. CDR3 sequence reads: CASSVAQGDYNEQFF. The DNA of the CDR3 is TGTGCCAGCAGCGTAGCACAGGGAGACTACAATGAGCAGTTCTTC.

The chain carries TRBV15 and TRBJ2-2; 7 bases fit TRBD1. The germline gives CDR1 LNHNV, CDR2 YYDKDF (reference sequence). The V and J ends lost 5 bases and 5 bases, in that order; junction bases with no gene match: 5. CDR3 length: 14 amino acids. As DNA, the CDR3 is TGTGCCACCAGCCGAGCAGGGGGTACCGGGGAGCTGTTTTTT. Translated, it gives CATSRAGGTGELFF.

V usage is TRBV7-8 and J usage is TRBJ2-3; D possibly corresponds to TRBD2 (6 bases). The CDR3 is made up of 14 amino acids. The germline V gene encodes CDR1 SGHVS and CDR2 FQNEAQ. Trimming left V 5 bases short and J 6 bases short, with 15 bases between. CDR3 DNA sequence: TGTGCCAGCAGCCGAGGCAGGGAGGTGGATACGCAGTATTTT. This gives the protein CASSRGREVDTQYF.

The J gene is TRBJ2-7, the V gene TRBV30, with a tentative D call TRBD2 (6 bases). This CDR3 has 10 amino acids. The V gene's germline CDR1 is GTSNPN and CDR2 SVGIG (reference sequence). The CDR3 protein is CAGGTYEQYF. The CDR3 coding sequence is TGTGCTGGAGGGACCTACGAGCAGTACTTC.

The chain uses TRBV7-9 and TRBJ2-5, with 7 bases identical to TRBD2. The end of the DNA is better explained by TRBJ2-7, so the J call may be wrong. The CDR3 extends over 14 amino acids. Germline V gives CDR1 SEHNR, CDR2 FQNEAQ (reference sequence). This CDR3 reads CASTLAESSYEQYF. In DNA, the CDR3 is TGTGCCAGCACTCTAGCGGAAAGCTCCTACGAGCAGTACTTC.

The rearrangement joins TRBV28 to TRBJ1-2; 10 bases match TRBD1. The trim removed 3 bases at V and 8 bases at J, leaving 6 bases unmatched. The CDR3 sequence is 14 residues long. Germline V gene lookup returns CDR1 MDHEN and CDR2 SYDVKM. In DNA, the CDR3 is TGTGCCAGCAGTTTCGGACAGGGGGATCGCGGCTACACCTTC. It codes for CASSFGQGDRGYTF.

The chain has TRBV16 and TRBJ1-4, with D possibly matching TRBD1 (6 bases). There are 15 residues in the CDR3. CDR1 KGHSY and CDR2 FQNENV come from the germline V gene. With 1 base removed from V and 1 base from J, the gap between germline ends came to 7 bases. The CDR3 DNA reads TGTGCCAGCAGCCAATTACAGGGAACTAATGAAAAACTGTTTTTT. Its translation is CASSQLQGTNEKLFF. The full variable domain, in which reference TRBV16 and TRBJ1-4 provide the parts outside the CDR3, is GEEVAQTPKHLVRGEGQKAKLYCAPIKGHSYVFWYQQVLKNEFKFLISFQNENVFDETGMPKERFSAKCLPNSPCSLEIQATKLEDSAVYFCASSQLQGTNEKLFFGSGTQLSVL.

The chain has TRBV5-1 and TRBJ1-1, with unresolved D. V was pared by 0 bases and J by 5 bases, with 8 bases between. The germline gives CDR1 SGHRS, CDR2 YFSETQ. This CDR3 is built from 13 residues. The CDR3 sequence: CASSLEMRTEAFF. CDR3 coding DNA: TGCGCCAGCAGCTTGGAGATGAGAACTGAAGCTTTCTTT. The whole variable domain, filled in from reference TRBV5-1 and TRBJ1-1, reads KAGVTQTPRYLIKTRGQQVTLSCSPISGHRSVSWYQQTPGQGLQFLFEYFSETQRNKGNFPGRFSGRQFSNSRSEMNVSTLELGDSALYLCASSLEMRTEAFFGQGTRLTVV.

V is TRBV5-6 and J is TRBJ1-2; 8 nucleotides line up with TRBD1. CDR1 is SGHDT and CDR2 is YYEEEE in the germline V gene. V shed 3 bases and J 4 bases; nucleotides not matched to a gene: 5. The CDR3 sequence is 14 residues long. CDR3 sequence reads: CASSYDRGVYGYTF. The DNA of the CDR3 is TGTGCCAGCAGCTACGACAGGGGAGTCTATGGCTACACCTTC.

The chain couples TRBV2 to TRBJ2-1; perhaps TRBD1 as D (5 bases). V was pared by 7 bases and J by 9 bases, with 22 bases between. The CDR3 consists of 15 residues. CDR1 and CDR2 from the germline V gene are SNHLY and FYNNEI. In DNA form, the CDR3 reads TGTGCCAGCATGACGCTTAGTGCCGCAAGGGGTGAGCAGTTCTTC. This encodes CASMTLSAARGEQFF.

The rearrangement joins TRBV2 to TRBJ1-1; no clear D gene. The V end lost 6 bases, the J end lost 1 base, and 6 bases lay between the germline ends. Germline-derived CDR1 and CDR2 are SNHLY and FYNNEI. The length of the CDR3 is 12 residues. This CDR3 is CASSRENTEAFF. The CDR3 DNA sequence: TGTGCCAGCAGCCGAGAGAACACTGAAGCTTTCTTT.

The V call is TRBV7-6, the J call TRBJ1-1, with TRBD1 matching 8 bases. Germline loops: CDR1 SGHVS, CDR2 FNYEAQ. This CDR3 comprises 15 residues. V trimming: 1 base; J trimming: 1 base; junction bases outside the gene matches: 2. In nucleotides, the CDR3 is TGTGCCAGCAGCTTAGGGACAGGGTCGAACACTGAAGCTTTCTTT. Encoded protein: CASSLGTGSNTEAFF. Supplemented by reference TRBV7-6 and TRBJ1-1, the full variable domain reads GAGVSQSPRYKVTKRGQDVALRCDPISGHVSLYWYRQALGQGPEFLTYFNYEAQQDKSGLPNDRFSAERPEGSISTLTIQRTEQRDSAMYRCASSLGTGSNTEAFFGQGTRLTVV.

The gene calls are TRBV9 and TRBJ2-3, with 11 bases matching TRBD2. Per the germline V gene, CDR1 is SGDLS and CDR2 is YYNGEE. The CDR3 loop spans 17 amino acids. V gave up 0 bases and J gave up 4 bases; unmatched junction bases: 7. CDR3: CASSVEASGGSPDTQYF. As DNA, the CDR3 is TGTGCCAGCAGCGTAGAGGCTAGCGGGGGGTCTCCAGATACGCAGTATTTT. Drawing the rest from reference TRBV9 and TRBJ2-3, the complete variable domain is DSGVTQTPKHLITATGQRVTLRCSPRSGDLSVYWYQQSLDQGLQFLIQYYNGEERAKGNILERFSAQQFPDLHSELNLSSLELGDSALYFCASSVEASGGSPDTQYFGPGTRLTVL.